This TCR beta chain stems from a study of cytomegalovirus exposure and HLA in healthy donors (dated by TCRdb to about 2017). For the study in its entirety: An earlier analysis of 587 of the donors reported about 250 Gb of sequence data and 117 million unique TCR beta sequences from about 200 million T cells. Roughly 300 gigabases of sequencing data and approximately 93 million unique TCR sequences were included in an early release covering 550 to 800 HLA-typed donors. Of the roughly 410 genotyped donors, roughly 76% were placed in the genetic ancestry cluster associated with self-reported Caucasian donors. The study aimed to test whether cataloging public T cell receptors could reveal signatures of past pathogen exposure. The T cell repertoires of some 700 subjects were profiled by immunosequencing and related to cytomegalovirus serostatus. Along with the approximately 650-subject first cohort, a separate validation cohort of over 90 different subjects was used. High-throughput TCR immunosequencing, statistical association of individual TCRs with disease status, and machine learning were combined to predict cytomegalovirus infection status. In a later analysis, previously published TCR beta repertoires from fewer than 750 donors were re-analyzed and high-resolution HLA genotyping was added so that TCR occurrence patterns could be studied. Rather than drawing on any new phenotypic data, the later analysis identified candidate immune exposures from TCR beta sequences and the way those sequences occurred across donors. An earlier analysis of around 540 of the donors applied high-throughput TCR beta sequencing to assess whether each TCR beta V gene segment acted as functional or pseudogenic. Donor age, sex, ethnicity and CMV serostatus were compiled together with the repertoire data. Genome-wide SNP genotypes for about three fifths of the roughly 670 donors were used in a later genetic analysis, which treated that subset as a discovery cohort. All discovery cohort repertoires had been generated on a single sequencing platform. Class I and class II HLA loci were covered by the typing at four-digit resolution. The number of typed donors differed by locus: about 629-630 for A, B, C, DRB1 and DQB1; some 500 for DQA1; over 600 for DPA1; and some 450 for DPB1. Roughly five DR-DQ haplotypes were handled as single units for association and clustering because linkage in the cohort was strong. Among approximately 370 genotyped donors of the cohort, an average of around 250,000 unique TCR beta nucleotide sequences was sequenced per donor, of which about 19% were non-productive. Results and caveats for the whole study, not just this receptor: Correlated functional status among segregating V segments might be attributable to linkage disequilibrium, but an unknown experimental factor could not be ruled out. Across donors, most TCR sequences were observed very rarely, whereas some public TCRs were present in many individuals. A later analysis found that TCR association rates varied across HLA loci, with DRB1 alleles showing the most associated TCRs and HLA-C alleles the fewest. V-gene and J-gene trimming of TCR beta chains was associated with a missense DCLRE1C variant in a later genetic analysis, and the association was replicated in an independent cohort. A later analysis found that most CMV-associated TCR beta chains appeared HLA-restricted, with HLA associations seemingly driven largely by CMV exposure. In a later analysis, several top co-occurrence clusters were reported to appear linked to parvovirus B19, influenza, CMV and Epstein-Barr virus. In a later analysis, some 17,000 TCR beta sequences were associated with specific HLA alleles at a false discovery rate of 0.05. The earlier analysis of approximately 590 of the donors excluded fewer than 20 rarely observed V segments, including chromosome 9 orphons, because counts were too low. Compared with equally common non-associated chains, HLA-associated TCR beta chains in a later analysis were more clonally expanded and had lower generation probabilities. For the cohort, immune exposure information was limited to CMV serostatus. The study listed approximately 160 TCR beta chains as associated with cytomegalovirus. Presence/absence analyses assumed roughly uniform sequencing depth across donors, an assumption that may not hold. Three of the identified cytomegalovirus-associated TCR beta chains were confirmed in vitro to be specific for cytomegalovirus antigens. Because HLA typing was missing for some donors at each locus, association tests included only the typed subset. In a later genetic analysis, fewer N-insertions in productive TCRs were reported among donors in an Asian-associated ancestry cluster than the roughly 700-donor mean. Cytomegalovirus status was reported to be diagnosed by the classifier with high specificity and sensitivity in both the original and validation cohorts. The 87-base-pair reads could not distinguish some IMGT-functional V segments, including TRBV6-2 and TRBV6-3, so those segments were excluded. The authors suggested that the approach could potentially be generalized to other disease states and immunological phenotypes. When HLA alleles, especially DR and DQ, strongly co-occurred, attributing TCR associations to individual alleles was difficult. This cohort had only TCR beta chains sequenced, and the lack of alpha or paired-chain data limited which features could be detected. A group of highly shared sequence variants was considered likely to be a technical artifact of the sequencing pipeline. An earlier analysis of around 540 of the donors showed that most TCR beta V segments appeared in productive rearrangements either about 87% or about 30% of the time, which broadly matched IMGT annotations. A further reported finding was that TCR beta sequences accurately predicted the HLA-A and HLA-B alleles for most subjects in the first cohort.

The cohort comprised approximately 700 healthy bone marrow donors. All cohort members were sampled while nominally healthy, although unrecorded immune exposures were likely present. The donor was CMV seronegative and belonged to the group of 352 seronegative cohort members. A peripheral blood sample was provided by each donor, and peripheral blood mononuclear cells were used for TCR beta sequencing. Genomic DNA was extracted from the blood cell samples with the Qiagen DNeasy Blood Extraction Kit. The library was built by means of the immunoSEQ multiplex PCR assay. The multiplex PCR relied on a mix of 60 forward primers for TCR Vbeta segments and 13 reverse primers for TCR Jbeta segments. A multiplex PCR assay on genomic DNA amplified the CDR3 region of rearranged TCR beta genes. Amplified TCR beta libraries were sequenced as 87-base-pair reads on the Illumina HiSeq System. Regarding the original processing steps: A later analysis counted some 74 million unique TCR beta chains across the 666 repertoires, and some 11 million of these chains were shared by at least two donors. To remove PCR and sequencing errors, raw reads were error-corrected and collapsed into unique sequences using a nearest-neighbor algorithm that merged closely related sequences. Alignment of CDR3 sequences to IMGT reference sequences was used to assign V, D and J gene segments. For a sequence to be retained, a match of at least six nucleotides to both a V gene segment and a J gene segment was required. A rearrangement was called productive if the CDR3 had no stop codons and remained in frame with V and J, and every other rearrangement was called non-productive. CDR3 was defined according to IMGT convention as the region running from the second conserved V-encoded cysteine to the conserved J-encoded phenylalanine. The earlier analysis of about 590 of the donors excluded sequences that lacked an unambiguous match to a single V gene segment. An earlier analysis of about 590 of the donors classified V segments as functional when productive rearrangements were above 56.7% and as segregating when the standard deviation between donors was above 5%. To diagnose cytomegalovirus status from the catalog of TCR beta chain sequences, a statistical classification framework was built. In a later analysis, TCR nucleotide sequences were compared against IMGT/GENE-DB human TR gene sequences so that V and J genes could be assigned. A later analysis assigned CDR3 sequences and most-parsimonious VDJ recombination scenarios with the TCRdist pipeline. In a later analysis, each TCR beta chain was defined by its CDR3 amino acid sequence together with its V-gene family, and reads lacking a unique V-gene family were excluded. As a way to deal with suspected cross-contamination and a sequencing artifact, a later analysis dropped 500 to 700 nucleotide sequences that were highly shared and had low generation probability. A later analysis calculated a clonal expansion index for each public chain from normalized within-repertoire ranks of inferred template counts. A later analysis computed generation probabilities with a VDJ recombination model fitted to out-of-frame rearrangements, and checked the results against IGoR. A later analysis scored TCR-TCR, TCR-HLA and TCR-CMV co-occurrence with hypergeometric tests, applying a repertoire-size bias correction to TCR pairs. To estimate false discovery rates, a later analysis permuted the HLA or CMV assignments 20 times. A later analysis grouped co-occurring TCRs with DBSCAN, adding TCRdist sequence similarity when clustering within HLA-allele-positive subsets. Co-occurrence clustering excluded repertoires with fewer than 30,000 or more than 120,000 public chains, plus five with anomalous nucleotide sharing. Not all clones reach the TCRdb copy of this immuneACCESS table, which keeps in-frame sequences only. Checked studies attribute under half of the gap to unresolved V genes and leave the rest unexplained. Clonal size and the V and J genes are those of that table, whereas D and trimming came from the DNA. The sample table contains some 99,000 clones; only one count was recorded for roughly three quarters of them. Of the sample, roughly 7.1% falls within the top ten clones.

Worth noting for this clone: Its specific antigen is unknown. No base quality information exists; no much larger clone differs at one position.

The CDR3, cysteine through phenylalanine, is 14 amino acids long. The entry retains the CDR3 DNA only, 42 bases that are in frame from base 1. From the germline V gene, CDR1 is SGHVS and CDR2 is FNYEAQ. V lost 5 bases and J lost 3 bases, and the count of bases not matched to a germline gene is 4. The rearrangement combines TRBV7-6 with TRBJ1-1; the central 9 bases match TRBD1. This TCR was recovered from a female donor in good health and CMV-seronegative. The source material was PBMCs. The CDR3 protein is CASSPDRGYTEAFF. In nucleotides, the sequence is TGTGCCAGCAGCCCCGACAGGGGGTACACTGAAGCTTTCTTT. With the portions outside the CDR3 filled from the reference TRBV7-6 and TRBJ1-1 genes, the complete variable region becomes GAGVSQSPRYKVTKRGQDVALRCDPISGHVSLYWYRQALGQGPEFLTYFNYEAQQDKSGLPNDRFSAERPEGSISTLTIQRTEQRDSAMYRCASSPDRGYTEAFFGQGTRLTVV.